The 18 T cell receptor beta chains in this list originate from one sample, sequenced in a study of T cells after yellow fever vaccination. MiXCR was run by TCRdb on the 5' RACE reads, yielding one entry per CDR3 protein. The sample comprises approximately 160,000 distinct CDR3 sequences, roughly 8.8% of which are singletons, and roughly a third rests with the top ten. Material: CD8+ T cells sorted from PBMCs, obtained 45 days after the yellow fever booster vaccination. All receptors derive from a man younger than 30 who received the YFV17D yellow fever vaccine.

This clonotype was observed a few times. This rearrangement joins TRBV4-1 to TRBJ2-2; D remains unclear. Germline V lookup: CDR1 MGHRA, CDR2 YSYEKL. The CDR3 has 13 residues. V was cut by 2 bases and J by 5 bases, with 6 bases left in between. CDR3 protein: CASSQLDTGELFF. The CDR3 bases are TGCGCCAGCAGCCAACTGGATACCGGGGAGCTGTTTTTT.

This clonotype was recorded a few times. The chain combines TRBV12-3 or TRBV12-4 with TRBJ2-5; 9 nucleotides line up with TRBD2. The CDR3 extends over 15 amino acids. The junction had 7 bases not matched to a gene; V was cut back by 3 bases and J by 5 bases. CDR3 nucleotides: TGTGCCAGCAGTTTCGCGGGGGGGGGACGGGAGACCCAGTACTTC. Its protein is CASSFAGGGRETQYF.

This clonotype turned up a few times. This chain connects TRBV24-1 to TRBJ2-7; no firm D call. V dropped 3 bases and J dropped 3 bases, with 8 bases sitting between them. Per the germline V gene, CDR1 is KGHDR and CDR2 is SFDVKD. The CDR3 sequence is 13 residues long. The CDR3 loop is CATSDRHSYEQYV. Here the CDR3 DNA reads TGTGCCACCAGTGATAGACACAGCTACGAGCAGTACGTC.

This clonotype has at least ten counts. The chain recombines TRBV28 with TRBJ1-1; no clear D gene. The CDR3 is made up of 16 amino acids. Germline assignment: CDR1 MDHEN and CDR2 SYDVKM. Trimming pared 8 bases from V and 0 bases from J, leaving 19 bases between. CDR3 DNA sequence: TGTGCCAGCGTCCCGTGGGCTACGACCATGAACACTGAAGCTTTCTTT. It translates to CASVPWATTMNTEAFF.

The rearrangement joins TRBV5-6 to TRBJ2-1, with D perhaps matching TRBD2 (6 bases). The CDR3 spans 13 residues. Trimming left V 0 bases short and J 8 bases short, with 9 bases between. Germline CDR1 SGHDT, CDR2 YYEEEE. The CDR3 loop is CASSLVPGDEQFF. The CDR3 coding sequence is TGTGCCAGCAGCTTGGTACCGGGGGATGAGCAGTTCTTC.

The table lists this clonotype with a few counts. This rearrangement joins TRBV20-1 to TRBJ2-7; tentative D call: TRBD2 (6 bases). CDR3 length equals 13 residues. In germline, CDR1 is DFQATT, CDR2 SNEGSKA (reference sequence). DNA for the CDR3: TGCAGCGGAGGGCGGGGTAATACCTACGAGCAGTACTTC. Translating it yields CSGGRGNTYEQYF.

This clonotype was seen a few times. V usage is TRBV7-9 and J usage is TRBJ2-6; D is possibly TRBD1 (5 bases). The germline CDR1 and CDR2 sequences are SEHNR and FQNEAQ (reference sequence). Trimming cost V 5 bases and J 0 bases, with 20 bases left between them. The CDR3 covers 19 residues. CDR3 bases: TGTGCCAGCAGCATATTACAGGTTTTGCAACTCTCTGGGGCCAACGTCCTGACTTTC. Translating gives CASSILQVLQLSGANVLTF.

The J gene is TRBJ1-1, the V gene TRBV12-3 or TRBV12-4; possible D gene TRBD1, 6 bases. The CDR3 is 16 residues long. V dropped 4 bases and J dropped 4 bases, with 19 bases sitting between them. The CDR3 DNA is TGTGCCAGCAGTTCCCTGGTTTTTGGGGGGCCCACTGAAGCTTTCTTT. Its protein is CASSSLVFGGPTEAFF.

Only one count was recorded for this clonotype. V and J are TRBV11-2 and TRBJ1-1, with no clear D. Trimming took 8 bases from V and 3 from J, leaving 13 bases between them. There are 13 residues in the CDR3. From germline, CDR1 is SGHAT and CDR2 FQNNGV. CDR3 residues: CASSKYGHTEAFF. As DNA, the CDR3 is TGTGCCAGCTCGAAATACGGACACACTGAAGCTTTCTTT.

This clonotype has a count of ten or more. The genes are TRBV3-1 and TRBJ2-1, with D uncertain. CDR1 is LGHDT, CDR2 YNNKEL, per germline (reference sequence). V was pared by 1 base and J by 9 bases, with 19 bases between. This CDR3 has 16 residues. CDR3 amino acids: CASSQVTGENSGEQFF. The CDR3 DNA reads as TGTGCCAGCAGCCAAGTGACCGGAGAGAACTCGGGTGAGCAGTTCTTC.

This clonotype appeared many times. The CDR3 protein is CASSFGHRGPDTQYF. The CDR3 DNA reads TGTGCCAGCAGCTTTGGACATAGAGGTCCAGATACGCAGTATTTT. J is TRBJ2-3 and V is TRBV7-9; D may be TRBD1 (5 bases). The V end lost 3 bases, the J end lost 4 bases, and 14 bases lay between the germline ends. The CDR3 has 15 amino acids. CDR1 and CDR2 from the germline V gene are SEHNR and FQNEAQ (reference sequence). The full variable domain, rest sourced from reference TRBV7-9 and TRBJ2-3, is DTGVSQNPRHKITKRGQNVTFRCDPISEHNRLYWYRQTLGQGPEFLTYFQNEAQLEKSRLLSDRFSAERPKGSFSTLEIQRTEQGDSAMYLCASSFGHRGPDTQYFGPGTRLTVL.

The V gene is TRBV5-4, the J gene TRBJ2-5; unclear D gene. This CDR3 comprises 13 residues. V was pared by 5 bases and J by 0 bases, with 8 bases between. CDR1 is SGHNT, CDR2 YYREEE, per germline (reference sequence). The CDR3 here is CASSQEDQETQYF. The CDR3 nucleotides read TGTGCCAGCAGTCAGGAAGACCAAGAGACCCAGTACTTC.

The gene calls are TRBV6-2 or TRBV6-3 and TRBJ1-1, with D possibly being TRBD1 (5 bases). Trimming stripped 6 bases from V and 6 bases from J, with 14 bases between. The CDR3 runs to 13 residues. CDR1 and CDR2 from the germline V gene are MNHEY and SVGEGT. The CDR3 DNA sequence: TGTGCCAGCAGATTGCGGGGGGATGCTGAAGCTTTCTTT. This codes for CASRLRGDAEAFF.

The chain carries TRBV27 and TRBJ1-5; D is undetermined. The CDR3 spans 17 residues. The germline V gene has CDR1 MNHEY and CDR2 SMNVEV (reference sequence). V lost 2 bases and J 0 bases, leaving 14 bases between the germline ends. DNA for the CDR3: TGTGCCAGCAGTTTACGGCCGCTTTCCCCTAGCAATCAGCCCCAGCATTTT. Amino acid sequence: CASSLRPLSPSNQPQHF.

The chain couples TRBV6-1 to TRBJ1-1; maybe TRBD1 (5 bases). Germline V gene data show CDR1 as MNHNS and CDR2 as SASEGT. Between the trimmed V and J ends, which lost 6 bases and 1 base, there was a span of 15 bases. The CDR3 sequence is 15 residues long. The CDR3 here is CASRPSSTGNTEAFF. CDR3 bases: TGTGCCAGCAGACCCTCCAGTACAGGGAACACTGAAGCTTTCTTT.

This clonotype was counted only a few times. The V and J genes are TRBV4-1 and TRBJ2-7; perhaps TRBD1 as D (6 bases). This CDR3 contains 14 residues. The V end was cut by 0 bases, the J end by 1 base, with 7 bases between. The germline gives CDR1 MGHRA, CDR2 YSYEKL. DNA for the CDR3: TGCGCCAGCAGCCAAGATCAGGGGTCCTACGAGCAGTACGTC. Translated, it gives CASSQDQGSYEQYV.

This rearrangement joins TRBV5-5 to TRBJ1-4, with a tentative D call TRBD1 (5 bases). Germline V gene sequence: CDR1 SGHKS, CDR2 YYEKEE (reference sequence). The V end was cut by 0 bases, the J end by 7 bases, with 16 bases between. This CDR3 is built from 16 residues. The CDR3, as DNA: TGTGCCAGCAGCTTGGTCTCCAGGGCAAGGAGTGAAAAACTGTTTTTT. Its protein product is CASSLVSRARSEKLFF.

At least ten counts were recorded for this clonotype. The V call is TRBV6-6, the J call TRBJ1-2, with D perhaps TRBD1 (6 bases). The V gene's germline CDR1 is MNHNY and CDR2 SVGAGI (reference sequence). V gave up 5 bases and J gave up 3 bases, with 16 bases separating them. This CDR3 comprises 15 residues. Here the CDR3 reads CASSTVYREDYGYTF. CDR3 coding DNA: TGTGCCAGCAGTACGGTATACAGGGAAGACTATGGCTACACCTTC.